This T cell receptor (beta chain) comes out of a study of radiotherapy plus CTLA-4 blockade in lung cancer. V gave up 4 bases and J gave up 0 bases, with 7 bases separating them. The CDR3 covers 12 residues. Germline CDR1 and CDR2: SQVTM and ANQGSEA. TCRdb's table, derived via immunoSEQ multiplex PCR, lists solely in-frame clones and lacks some. The profile covers some 78,000 clones, with around 84% appearing a single time and less than 0.9% taken by the ten largest. Focal radiation was given together with CTLA-4 blockade (ipilimumab) to patients with chemo-refractory metastatic non-small-cell lung cancer.

Sequenced material: peripheral blood, taken from a patient treated with radiotherapy plus ipilimumab. The sequence was obtained from a human donor with non-small cell lung cancer who had stable disease on radiotherapy plus ipilimumab. The genes are TRBV29-1 and TRBJ2-7; D call uncertain. In DNA, the CDR3 is TGCAGCGTTGTTGTGGACTCCTACGAGCAGTACTTC. This gives the protein CSVVVDSYEQYF.